This is a list of T cell receptor beta chains from one sample in a study of memory CD4+ T cells and cytomegalovirus serostatus. Some clones are missing from TCRdb's copy, which holds only in-frame ones; the method was immunoSEQ multiplex PCR. This table has about 50,000 clones, over 75% appearing once. Sequenced material: memory CD4+ T cells from blood. The receptors originated from an adult in good health and CMV-seronegative. Both conserved end residues are part of each CDR3. The D gene is left open where the match is weak. The size field is filled for only some rows; it gives once, few, many or a size class.

V: TRBV21-1; D: -; J: TRBJ2-1; size: once; CDR3: CASITGTSDRSDEQFF; DNA: TGTGCCAGCATTACCGGGACTAGCGACCGAAGCGATGAGCAGTTCTTC
V: TRBV29-1; D: -; J: TRBJ1-3; size: -; CDR3: CSVRLDEGPGNTIYF; DNA: TGCAGCGTTCGGCTAGACGAGGGGCCCGGAAACACCATATATTTT
V: TRBV19; D: -; J: TRBJ1-1; size: once; CDR3: CASSTGGGVRTEAFF; DNA: TGTGCCAGTAGTACCGGAGGAGGGGTCCGGACTGAAGCTTTCTTT
V: TRBV5-6; D: -; J: TRBJ1-2; size: few; CDR3: CASSPGVDGYTF; DNA: TGTGCCAGCAGCCCAGGGGTAGATGGCTACACCTTC
V: TRBV5-4; D: -; J: TRBJ1-2; size: -; CDR3: CASSPDRPTNYGYTF; DNA: TGTGCCAGCAGCCCAGACCGGCCAACAAACTATGGCTACACCTTC
V: TRBV7-9; D: TRBD1; J: TRBJ2-1; size: -; CDR3: CASSWGDRGHGEQFF; DNA: TGTGCCAGCAGCTGGGGAGACAGGGGGCACGGTGAGCAGTTCTTC
V: TRBV28; D: -; J: TRBJ1-1; size: -; CDR3: CASSLRREGGAFF; DNA: TGTGCCAGCAGTTTAAGGCGGGAGGGGGGAGCTTTCTTT
V: TRBV2; D: TRBD1; J: TRBJ1-2; size: -; CDR3: CASSVTGTVVEGYTF; DNA: TGTGCCAGCAGTGTCACCGGGACAGTTGTTGAGGGCTACACCTTC
V: TRBV5-5; D: -; J: TRBJ1-1; size: -; CDR3: CASSLDLAGAFF; DNA: TGTGCCAGCAGCTTGGACCTTGCTGGGGCTTTCTTT
V: TRBV19; D: -; J: TRBJ2-6; size: -; CDR3: CASSRLAGANVLTF; DNA: TGTGCCAGTAGTAGGCTTGCTGGGGCCAACGTCCTGACTTTC
V: TRBV18; D: TRBD1; J: TRBJ2-7; size: once; CDR3: CASSPLQGAQSYEQYF; DNA: TGTGCCAGCTCACCACTACAGGGGGCCCAATCCTACGAGCAGTACTTC
V: TRBV28; D: TRBD2; J: TRBJ2-5; size: -; CDR3: CASRNQGSGRPQYF; DNA: TGTGCCAGCAGAAATCAAGGTAGCGGGAGGCCCCAGTACTTC
V: TRBV4-1; D: -; J: TRBJ1-1; size: few; CDR3: CASSQKRGVDTEAFF; DNA: TGCGCCAGCAGCCAAAAGAGGGGGGTAGACACTGAAGCTTTCTTT
V: TRBV5-1; D: -; J: TRBJ2-2; size: -; CDR3: CASDRDFPKNTGELFF; DNA: TGCGCCAGCGACAGGGACTTTCCCAAAAACACCGGGGAGCTGTTTTTT
V: TRBV15; D: -; J: TRBJ1-2; size: -; CDR3: CATSREVGYGYTF; DNA: TGTGCCACCAGCAGAGAGGTAGGGTACGGCTACACCTTC
V: TRBV6-1; D: -; J: TRBJ2-2; size: -; CDR3: CASSEASGTATGELFF; DNA: TGTGCCAGCAGTGAAGCCTCCGGGACGGCCACCGGGGAGCTGTTTTTT
V: TRBV5-1; D: TRBD1; J: TRBJ1-1; size: -; CDR3: CASGAGGLNTEAFF; DNA: TGCGCCAGCGGCGCAGGGGGGTTGAACACTGAAGCTTTCTTT
V: TRBV5-1; D: -; J: TRBJ1-4; size: -; CDR3: CASCPSGMGEKLFF; DNA: TGCGCCAGCTGCCCCTCAGGGATGGGCGAAAAACTGTTTTTT
V: TRBV28; D: -; J: TRBJ1-5; size: -; CDR3: CASTAPSQITPQHF; DNA: TGTGCCAGCACCGCCCCCAGCCAAATCACGCCCCAGCATTTT
V: TRBV5-1; D: -; J: TRBJ2-2; size: -; CDR3: CASSSGTQNTGELFF; DNA: TGCGCCAGCAGCTCGGGCACGCAAAACACCGGGGAGCTGTTTTTT
V: TRBV2; D: -; J: TRBJ1-5; size: -; CDR3: CASSWGAEQPQHF; DNA: TGTGCCAGCAGTTGGGGGGCTGAGCAGCCCCAGCATTTT
V: TRBV5-1; D: -; J: TRBJ1-2; size: -; CDR3: CASSLEGMGYGYTF; DNA: TGCGCCAGCAGCTTGGAGGGGATGGGCTATGGCTACACCTTC
V: TRBV14; D: TRBD1; J: TRBJ2-2; size: -; CDR3: CASSQVGQANTGELFF; DNA: TGTGCCAGCAGCCAAGTAGGACAGGCGAACACCGGGGAGCTGTTTTTT
V: TRBV10-3; D: -; J: TRBJ1-1; size: -; CDR3: CAIRTWGEKTDTEAFF; DNA: TGTGCCATCCGGACTTGGGGCGAAAAGACGGACACTGAGGCTTTCTTT
V: TRBV5-4; D: -; J: TRBJ1-2; size: -; CDR3: CASSLVGDGYTF; DNA: TGTGCCAGCAGCTTGGTAGGAGATGGCTACACCTTC
V: TRBV5-1; D: TRBD2; J: TRBJ2-7; size: few; CDR3: CASSPSGDTYEQYF; DNA: TGCGCCAGCAGCCCGAGCGGGGATACCTACGAGCAGTACTTC
V: TRBV18; D: -; J: TRBJ2-2; size: -; CDR3: CASSSRGSTGELFF; DNA: TGTGCCAGCTCAAGCCGGGGGAGCACCGGGGAGCTGTTTTTT
V: TRBV5-3; D: TRBD2; J: TRBJ2-7; size: -; CDR3: CASSLAGTYEQYF; DNA: TGTGCCAGCAGCTTAGCGGGGACCTACGAGCAGTACTTC
V: TRBV12-5; D: TRBD2; J: TRBJ2-1; size: -; CDR3: CASGFGGGSYNEQFF; DNA: TGTGCTAGTGGTTTTGGCGGGGGCTCCTACAATGAGCAGTTCTTC
V: TRBV4-1; D: TRBD1; J: TRBJ1-2; size: -; CDR3: CASSQPGQGTHGYTF; DNA: TGCGCCAGCAGCCAACCGGGACAGGGGACCCATGGCTACACCTTC
V: TRBV6-5; D: -; J: TRBJ2-5; size: -; CDR3: CASSDRGGETQYF; DNA: TGTGCCAGCAGCGACAGAGGAGGGGAGACCCAGTACTTC
V: TRBV6-1; D: -; J: TRBJ2-3; size: -; CDR3: CASRGQRTQYF; DNA: TGTGCCAGCAGGGGACAAAGAACGCAGTATTTT
V: TRBV5-6; D: -; J: TRBJ1-2; size: few; CDR3: CASSLEASYGYTF; DNA: TGTGCCAGCAGCTTGGAGGCCTCCTATGGCTACACCTTC
V: TRBV10-3; D: -; J: TRBJ1-5; size: -; CDR3: CATQVGRINQPQHF; DNA: TGTGCCACACAAGTTGGGCGGATCAATCAGCCCCAGCATTTT
V: TRBV2; D: TRBD1; J: TRBJ1-1; size: -; CDR3: CASRGQGITEAFF; DNA: TGTGCCAGCAGGGGACAGGGAATCACTGAAGCTTTCTTT
V: TRBV2; D: -; J: TRBJ1-1; size: few; CDR3: CASGSANTEAFF; DNA: TGTGCCAGCGGTTCAGCGAACACTGAAGCTTTCTTT
V: TRBV5-1; D: -; J: TRBJ2-2; size: -; CDR3: CASSLEGRMNTGELFF; DNA: TGCGCCAGCAGCTTGGAAGGACGGATGAACACCGGGGAGCTGTTTTTT
V: TRBV19; D: -; J: TRBJ2-2; size: -; CDR3: CASRGNTGELFF; DNA: TGTGCCAGCAGGGGCAACACCGGGGAGCTGTTTTTT
V: TRBV5-6; D: TRBD1; J: TRBJ2-7; size: -; CDR3: CASSWTGGGYEQYF; DNA: TGTGCCAGCAGCTGGACAGGGGGAGGCTACGAGCAGTACTTC
V: TRBV5-1; D: -; J: TRBJ2-1; size: -; CDR3: CASSFSGVPETEQFF; DNA: TGCGCCAGCAGCTTCTCAGGGGTCCCTGAGACAGAGCAGTTCTTC
V: TRBV9; D: -; J: TRBJ2-1; size: -; CDR3: CASSVEGLGEQFF; DNA: TGTGCCAGCAGCGTAGAAGGGCTGGGGGAGCAGTTCTTC
V: TRBV7-6; D: -; J: TRBJ2-2; size: -; CDR3: CASRAQGLETGELFF; DNA: TGTGCCAGCAGGGCCCAGGGGTTGGAGACCGGGGAGCTGTTTTTT
V: TRBV30; D: -; J: TRBJ1-1; size: few; CDR3: CAWSSGGKGAFF; DNA: TGTGCCTGGAGTTCGGGAGGGAAAGGAGCTTTCTTT
V: TRBV10-1; D: -; J: TRBJ2-3; size: -; CDR3: CASSPPGGDTQYF; DNA: TGCGCCAGCAGCCCCCCTGGGGGAGATACGCAGTATTTT
V: TRBV4-1; D: TRBD2; J: TRBJ2-1; size: -; CDR3: CASSQGGLAAGYGEQFF; DNA: TGCGCCAGCAGCCAAGGAGGCCTAGCGGCTGGATATGGTGAGCAGTTCTTC
V: TRBV7-2; D: -; J: TRBJ1-1; size: -; CDR3: CASSLHSGEAFF; DNA: TGTGCCAGCAGCTTACATTCCGGGGAAGCTTTCTTT
V: TRBV28; D: -; J: TRBJ1-2; size: -; CDR3: CASSTIGGGNYGYTF; DNA: TGTGCCAGCAGTACTATCGGGGGGGGTAACTATGGCTACACCTTC
V: TRBV7-2; D: TRBD1; J: TRBJ2-2; size: -; CDR3: CASSFRQGTGELFF; DNA: TGTGCCAGCAGCTTTAGACAGGGCACCGGGGAGCTGTTTTTT
V: TRBV6-1; D: TRBD1; J: TRBJ1-1; size: once; CDR3: CASSEMSTGHGEAFF; DNA: TGTGCCAGCAGTGAAATGTCGACAGGGCATGGTGAAGCTTTCTTT
V: TRBV18; D: -; J: TRBJ2-7; size: -; CDR3: CASSPPGDYEQYF; DNA: TGTGCCAGCTCACCACCTGGGGATTACGAGCAGTACTTC
V: TRBV6-6; D: -; J: TRBJ1-2; size: -; CDR3: CASSYQGQEANYGYTF; DNA: TGTGCCAGCAGTTACCAAGGGCAGGAGGCTAACTATGGCTACACCTTC
V: TRBV5-1; D: TRBD2; J: TRBJ2-2; size: once; CDR3: CASSGGLAGNTGELFF; DNA: TGCGCCAGCAGCGGTGGACTAGCGGGAAACACCGGGGAGCTGTTTTTT
V: TRBV7-6; D: TRBD1; J: TRBJ1-4; size: -; CDR3: CASSRLTGGTNEKLFF; DNA: TGTGCCAGCAGCCGACTGACAGGGGGCACTAATGAAAAACTGTTTTTT
V: TRBV28; D: TRBD1; J: TRBJ2-2; size: -; CDR3: CASSLTGVSAGELFF; DNA: TGTGCCAGCAGTTTAACAGGGGTTAGCGCCGGGGAGCTGTTTTTT